The rows below give T cell receptor beta chains drawn from one sample of a study of blood T cells in healthy people across ages. Each CDR3 protein gets one entry after TCRdb re-called the 5' RACE reads with MiXCR. The sample contains roughly 1.6 million distinct CDR3 sequences, about 35% of which appear only once. The sample comprised blood. The receptors were sampled from a woman under 40 in good health. Both conserved end residues are trimmed from each CDR3. Fields, in order: J gene, V gene, D gene, clone size, CDR3 protein. A D gene is named only where the DNA matches it firmly. Part of the rows lack a size; the others show once, few, many or a class for expanded clones.

j_call: TRBJ2-7; v_call: TRBV29-1; d_call: TRBD2; clone_size: many; cdr3_aa: SGTSGYEQY
j_call: TRBJ2-1; v_call: TRBV10-3; d_call: TRBD1; clone_size: once; cdr3_aa: AISGSPGGTDNEQF
j_call: TRBJ1-2; v_call: TRBV6-1; d_call: NA; clone_size: NA; cdr3_aa: ASSEASGARFYGYT
j_call: TRBJ2-7; v_call: TRBV30; d_call: TRBD2; clone_size: NA; cdr3_aa: VWSGTQSYEQY
j_call: NA; v_call: TRBV3-1; d_call: NA; clone_size: few; cdr3_aa: ASSQGSSARDEQY
j_call: TRBJ2-3; v_call: TRBV20-1; d_call: NA; clone_size: few; cdr3_aa: SAPAKVPDTQY
j_call: TRBJ2-3; v_call: TRBV15; d_call: NA; clone_size: few; cdr3_aa: ATSRDSRGRLLTDTQY
j_call: TRBJ2-7; v_call: TRBV11-2; d_call: NA; clone_size: few; cdr3_aa: ASSSFRASQY
j_call: NA; v_call: TRBV6-1; d_call: TRBD2; clone_size: NA; cdr3_aa: ASALAGGEGETQY
j_call: TRBJ2-6; v_call: TRBV10-2; d_call: NA; clone_size: NA; cdr3_aa: ASSGGPSSGANVPT
j_call: TRBJ2-7; v_call: TRBV7-8; d_call: TRBD2; clone_size: many; cdr3_aa: ASSLVGTSGYEQY